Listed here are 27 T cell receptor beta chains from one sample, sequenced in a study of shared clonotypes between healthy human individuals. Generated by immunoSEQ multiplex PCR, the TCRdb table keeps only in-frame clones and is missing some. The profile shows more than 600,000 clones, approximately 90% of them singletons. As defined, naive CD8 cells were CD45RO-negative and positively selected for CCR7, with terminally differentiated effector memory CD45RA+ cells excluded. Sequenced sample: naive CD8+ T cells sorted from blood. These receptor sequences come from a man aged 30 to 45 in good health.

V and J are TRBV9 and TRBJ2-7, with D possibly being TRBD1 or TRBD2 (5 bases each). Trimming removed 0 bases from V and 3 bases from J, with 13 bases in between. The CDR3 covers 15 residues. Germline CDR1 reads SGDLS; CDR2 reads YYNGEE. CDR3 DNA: TGTGCCAGCAGCGTAGGGGACGACTCCTACTACGAGCAGTACTTC. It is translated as CASSVGDDSYYEQYF.

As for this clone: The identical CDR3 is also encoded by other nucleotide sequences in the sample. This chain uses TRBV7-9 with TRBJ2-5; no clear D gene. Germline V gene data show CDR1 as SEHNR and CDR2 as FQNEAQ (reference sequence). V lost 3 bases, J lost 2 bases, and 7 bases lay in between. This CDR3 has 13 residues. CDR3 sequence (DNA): TGTGCCAGCAGCTTCCCGTCACAAGAGACCCAGTACTTC. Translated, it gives CASSFPSQETQYF. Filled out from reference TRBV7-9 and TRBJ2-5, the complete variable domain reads DTGVSQNPRHKITKRGQNVTFRCDPISEHNRLYWYRQTLGQGPEFLTYFQNEAQLEKSRLLSDRFSAERPKGSFSTLEIQRTEQGDSAMYLCASSFPSQETQYFGPGTRLLVL.

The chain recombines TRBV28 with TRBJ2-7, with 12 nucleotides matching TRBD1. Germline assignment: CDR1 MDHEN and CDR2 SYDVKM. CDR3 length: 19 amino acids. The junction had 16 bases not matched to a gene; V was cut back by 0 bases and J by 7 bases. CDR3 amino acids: CASSLWSGAGQGALGEQYF. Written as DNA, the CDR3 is TGTGCCAGCAGTTTATGGTCGGGAGCGGGACAGGGGGCCTTGGGGGAGCAGTACTTC. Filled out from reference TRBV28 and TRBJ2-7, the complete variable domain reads DVKVTQSSRYLVKRTGEKVFLECVQDMDHENMFWYRQDPGLGLRLIYFSYDVKMKEKGDIPEGYSVSREKKERFSLILESASTNQTSMYLCASSLWSGAGQGALGEQYFGPGTRLTVT.

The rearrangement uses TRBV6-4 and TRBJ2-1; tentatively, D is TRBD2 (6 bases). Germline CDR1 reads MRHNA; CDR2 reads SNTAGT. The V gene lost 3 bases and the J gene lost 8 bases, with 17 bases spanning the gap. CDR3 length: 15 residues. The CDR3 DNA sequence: TGTGCCAGCAGTGAGGGTGTTGGGAGGAGCGATGAGCAGTTCTTC. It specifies CASSEGVGRSDEQFF.

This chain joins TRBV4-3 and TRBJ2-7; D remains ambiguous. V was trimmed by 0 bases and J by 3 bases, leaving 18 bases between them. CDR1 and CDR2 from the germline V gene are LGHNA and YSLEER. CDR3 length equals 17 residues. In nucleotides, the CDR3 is TGCGCCAGCAGCCAAGATCGGGCGGTGACAACATACTACGAGCAGTACTTC. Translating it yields CASSQDRAVTTYYEQYF.

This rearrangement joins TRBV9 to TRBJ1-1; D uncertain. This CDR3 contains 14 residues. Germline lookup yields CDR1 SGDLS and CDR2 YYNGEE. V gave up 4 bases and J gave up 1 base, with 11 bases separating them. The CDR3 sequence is CASSPRPGNTEAFF. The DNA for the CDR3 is TGTGCCAGCAGCCCCCGACCAGGGAACACTGAAGCTTTCTTT.

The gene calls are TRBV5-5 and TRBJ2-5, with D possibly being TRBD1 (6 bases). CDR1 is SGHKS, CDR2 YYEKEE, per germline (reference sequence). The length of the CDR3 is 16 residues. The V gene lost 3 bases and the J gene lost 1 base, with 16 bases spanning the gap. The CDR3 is CASSSKGDALQETQYF. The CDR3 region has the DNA TGTGCCAGCAGCTCAAAGGGGGATGCCCTCCAAGAGACCCAGTACTTC.

CDR3 nucleotide sequence: TGTGCCAGCAGTTTTGGCAACCCCGATCGACAGTACTTC. Protein: CASSFGNPDRQYF. This sequence joins TRBV2 and TRBJ2-7; D gene unclear. Per the germline V gene, CDR1 is SNHLY and CDR2 is FYNNEI. V lost 5 bases to trimming and J lost 10 bases, with 18 bases between them. This CDR3 comprises 13 residues.

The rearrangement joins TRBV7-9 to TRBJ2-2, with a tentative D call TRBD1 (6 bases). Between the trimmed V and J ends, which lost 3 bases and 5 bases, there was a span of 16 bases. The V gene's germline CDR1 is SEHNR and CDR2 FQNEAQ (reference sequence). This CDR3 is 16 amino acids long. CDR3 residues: CASSFFSEDSTGELFF. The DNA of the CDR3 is TGTGCCAGCAGCTTTTTTAGCGAGGACAGTACCGGGGAGCTGTTTTTT. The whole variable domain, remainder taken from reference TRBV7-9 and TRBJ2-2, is DTGVSQNPRHKITKRGQNVTFRCDPISEHNRLYWYRQTLGQGPEFLTYFQNEAQLEKSRLLSDRFSAERPKGSFSTLEIQRTEQGDSAMYLCASSFFSEDSTGELFFGEGSRLTVL.

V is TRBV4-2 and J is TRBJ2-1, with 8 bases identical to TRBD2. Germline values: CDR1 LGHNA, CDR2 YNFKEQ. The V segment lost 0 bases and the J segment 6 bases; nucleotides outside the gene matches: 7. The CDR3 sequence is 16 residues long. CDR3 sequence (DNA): TGTGCCAGCAGCCAAGAGGCGGGAGGATTTGGCAATGAGCAGTTCTTC. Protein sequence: CASSQEAGGFGNEQFF.

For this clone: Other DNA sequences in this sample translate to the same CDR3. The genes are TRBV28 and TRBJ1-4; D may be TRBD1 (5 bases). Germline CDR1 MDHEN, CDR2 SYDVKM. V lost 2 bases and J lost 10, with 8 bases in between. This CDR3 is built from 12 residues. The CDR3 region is CASSLRGGKLFF. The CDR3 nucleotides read TGTGCCAGCAGTTTACGGGGGGGAAAACTGTTTTTT.

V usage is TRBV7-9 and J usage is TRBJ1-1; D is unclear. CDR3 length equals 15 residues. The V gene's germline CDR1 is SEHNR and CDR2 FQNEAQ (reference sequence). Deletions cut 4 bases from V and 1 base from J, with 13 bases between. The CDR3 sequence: CASSSVETKNTEAFF. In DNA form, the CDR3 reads TGTGCCAGCAGCTCCGTAGAGACAAAGAACACTGAAGCTTTCTTT. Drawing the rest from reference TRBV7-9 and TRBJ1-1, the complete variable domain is DTGVSQNPRHKITKRGQNVTFRCDPISEHNRLYWYRQTLGQGPEFLTYFQNEAQLEKSRLLSDRFSAERPKGSFSTLEIQRTEQGDSAMYLCASSSVETKNTEAFFGQGTRLTVV.

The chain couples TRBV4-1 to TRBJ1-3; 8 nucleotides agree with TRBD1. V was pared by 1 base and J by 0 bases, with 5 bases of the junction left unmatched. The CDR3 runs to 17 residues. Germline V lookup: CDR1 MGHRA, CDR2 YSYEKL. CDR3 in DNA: TGCGCCAGCAGCCAAGTCGAGACAGGGGTCTCTGGAAACACCATATATTTT. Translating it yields CASSQVETGVSGNTIYF.

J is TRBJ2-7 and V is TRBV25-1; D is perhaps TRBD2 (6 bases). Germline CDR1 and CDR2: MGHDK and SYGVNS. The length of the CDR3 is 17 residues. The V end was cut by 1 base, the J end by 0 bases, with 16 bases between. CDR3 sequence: CASSESLPSGLSYEQYF. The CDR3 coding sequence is TGTGCCAGCAGTGAATCCCTCCCCAGCGGGCTCTCCTACGAGCAGTACTTC.

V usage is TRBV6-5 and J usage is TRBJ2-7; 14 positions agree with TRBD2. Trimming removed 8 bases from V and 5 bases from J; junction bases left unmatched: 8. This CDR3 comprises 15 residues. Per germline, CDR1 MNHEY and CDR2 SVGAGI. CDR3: CASSQGLAGADEQYF. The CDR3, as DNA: TGTGCCAGCTCCCAGGGACTAGCGGGAGCTGACGAGCAGTACTTC.

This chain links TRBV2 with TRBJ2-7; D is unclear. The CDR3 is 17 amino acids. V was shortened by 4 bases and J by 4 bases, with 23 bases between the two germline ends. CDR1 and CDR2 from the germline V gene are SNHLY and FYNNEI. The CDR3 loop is CASSVWATVPGPYEQYF. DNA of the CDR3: TGTGCCAGCAGTGTGTGGGCCACTGTCCCGGGCCCTTACGAGCAGTACTTC.

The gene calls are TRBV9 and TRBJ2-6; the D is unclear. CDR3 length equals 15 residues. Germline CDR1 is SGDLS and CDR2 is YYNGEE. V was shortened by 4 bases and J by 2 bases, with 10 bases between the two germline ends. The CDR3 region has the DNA TGTGCCAGCAGCCCTCTCGAGACTGGGGCCAACGTCCTGACTTTC. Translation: CASSPLETGANVLTF. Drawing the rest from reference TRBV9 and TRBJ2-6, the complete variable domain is DSGVTQTPKHLITATGQRVTLRCSPRSGDLSVYWYQQSLDQGLQFLIQYYNGEERAKGNILERFSAQQFPDLHSELNLSSLELGDSALYFCASSPLETGANVLTFGAGSRLTVL.

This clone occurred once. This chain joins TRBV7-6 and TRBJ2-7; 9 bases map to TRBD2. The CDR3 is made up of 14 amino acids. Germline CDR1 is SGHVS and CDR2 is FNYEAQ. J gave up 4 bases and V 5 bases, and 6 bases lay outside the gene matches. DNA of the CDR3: TGTGCCAGCAGCCGTTTAGCGGGAGTGTACGAGCAGTACTTC. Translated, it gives CASSRLAGVYEQYF.

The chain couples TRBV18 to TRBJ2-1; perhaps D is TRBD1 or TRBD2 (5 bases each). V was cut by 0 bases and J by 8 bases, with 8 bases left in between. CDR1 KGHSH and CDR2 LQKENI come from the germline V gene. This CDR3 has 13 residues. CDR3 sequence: CASSPPWGHEQFF. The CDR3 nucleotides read TGTGCCAGCTCACCACCTTGGGGACATGAGCAGTTCTTC.

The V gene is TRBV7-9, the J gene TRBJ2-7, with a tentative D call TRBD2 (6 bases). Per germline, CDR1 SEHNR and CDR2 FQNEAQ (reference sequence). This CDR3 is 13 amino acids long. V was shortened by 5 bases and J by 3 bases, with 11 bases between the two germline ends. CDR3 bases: TGTGCCAGCAGCCCGACTAGAATCTACGAGCAGTACTTC. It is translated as CASSPTRIYEQYF.

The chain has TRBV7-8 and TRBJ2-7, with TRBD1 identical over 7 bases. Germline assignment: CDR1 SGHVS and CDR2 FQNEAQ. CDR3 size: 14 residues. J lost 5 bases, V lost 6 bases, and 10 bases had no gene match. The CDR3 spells CASRSTGSVNEQYF. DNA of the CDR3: TGTGCCAGCAGATCGACAGGGTCGGTCAACGAGCAGTACTTC.

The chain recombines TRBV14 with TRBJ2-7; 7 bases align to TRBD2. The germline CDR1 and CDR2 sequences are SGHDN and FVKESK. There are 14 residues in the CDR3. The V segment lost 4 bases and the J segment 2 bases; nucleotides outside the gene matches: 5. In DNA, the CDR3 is TGTGCCAGCAGCCCATCTGGACTAGCCTACGAGCAGTACTTC. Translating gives CASSPSGLAYEQYF.

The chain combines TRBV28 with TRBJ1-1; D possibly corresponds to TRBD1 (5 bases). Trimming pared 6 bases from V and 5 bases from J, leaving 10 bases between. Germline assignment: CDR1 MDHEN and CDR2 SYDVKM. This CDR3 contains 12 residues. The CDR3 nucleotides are TGTGCCAGCAGGGACATCAGAACTGAAGCTTTCTTT. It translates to CASRDIRTEAFF.

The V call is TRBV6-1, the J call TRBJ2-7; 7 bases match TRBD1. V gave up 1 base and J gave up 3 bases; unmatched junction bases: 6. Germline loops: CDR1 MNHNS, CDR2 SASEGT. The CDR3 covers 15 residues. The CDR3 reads CASSEVPGGNYEQYF. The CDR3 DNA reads TGTGCCAGCAGTGAAGTGCCAGGGGGTAACTACGAGCAGTACTTC.

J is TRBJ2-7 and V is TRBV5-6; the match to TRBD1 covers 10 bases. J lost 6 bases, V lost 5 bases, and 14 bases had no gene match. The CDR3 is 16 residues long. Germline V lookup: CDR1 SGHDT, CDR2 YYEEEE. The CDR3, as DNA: TGTGCCAGCAGTCGGATATCCGGGACAGGGGCCGGCGAGCAGTACTTC. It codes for CASSRISGTGAGEQYF.

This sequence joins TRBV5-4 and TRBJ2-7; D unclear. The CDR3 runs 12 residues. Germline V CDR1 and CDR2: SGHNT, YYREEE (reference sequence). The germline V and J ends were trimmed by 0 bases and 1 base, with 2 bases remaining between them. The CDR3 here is CASSLESYEQYF. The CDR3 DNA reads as TGTGCCAGCAGCTTGGAATCCTACGAGCAGTACTTC.

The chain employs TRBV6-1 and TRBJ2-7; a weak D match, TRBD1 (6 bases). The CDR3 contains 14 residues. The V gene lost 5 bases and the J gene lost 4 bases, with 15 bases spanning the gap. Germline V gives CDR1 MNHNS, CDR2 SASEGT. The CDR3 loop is CASSPQGNWYEQYF. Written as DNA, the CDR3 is TGTGCCAGCAGTCCCCAGGGGAATTGGTACGAGCAGTACTTC.